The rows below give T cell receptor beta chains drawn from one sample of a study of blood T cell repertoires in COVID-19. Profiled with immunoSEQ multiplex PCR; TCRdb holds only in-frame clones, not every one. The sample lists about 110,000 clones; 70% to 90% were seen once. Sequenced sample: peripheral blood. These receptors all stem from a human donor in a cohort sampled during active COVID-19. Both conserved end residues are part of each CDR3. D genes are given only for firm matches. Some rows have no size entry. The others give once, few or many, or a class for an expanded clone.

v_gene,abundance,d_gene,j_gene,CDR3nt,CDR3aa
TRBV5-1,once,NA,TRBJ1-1,TGCGCCAGCAGCCGATGGACAGCTGAGAACACTGAAGCTTTCTTT,CASSRWTAENTEAFF
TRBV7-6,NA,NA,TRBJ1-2,TGTGCCAGCAGCAGTCAGGTATCCTATGGCTACACCTTC,CASSSQVSYGYTF
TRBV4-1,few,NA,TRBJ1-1,TGCGCCAGCACTGGCAACATGAACACTGAAGCTTTCTTT,CASTGNMNTEAFF
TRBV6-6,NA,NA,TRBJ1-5,TGTGCCAGCAGTTACTCTGGGTCAGGCCATCAGCCCCAGCATTTT,CASSYSGSGHQPQHF
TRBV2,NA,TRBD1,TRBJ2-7,TGTGCCAGCAGTCTTGTACGATCAACTTTGGACAGGTCGGAGTACTTC,CASSLVRSTLDRSEYF
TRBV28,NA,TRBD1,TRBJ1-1,TGTGCCAGCATTAGACAGGGGTCAGAAAACACTGAAGCTTTCTTT,CASIRQGSENTEAFF
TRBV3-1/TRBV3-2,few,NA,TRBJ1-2,TGTGCCAGCAGCTCTTCGAACTCGGGGGGGTATGGCTACACCTTC,CASSSSNSGGYGYTF
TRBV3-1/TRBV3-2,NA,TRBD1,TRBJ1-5,TGTGCCAGCAGCCCTCGAGACAAAAACCCGGGGCCGGGACAGGGGAGATTCAGCAATCAGCCCCAGCATTTT,CASSPRDKNPGPGQGRFSNQPQHF
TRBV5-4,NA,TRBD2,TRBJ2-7,TGTGCCAGCAGTCAAAGCGGGATGGGCGAGCAGTACTTC,CASSQSGMGEQYF
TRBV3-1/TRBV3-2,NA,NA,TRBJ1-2,TGTGCCAGCAGCCAACTTCACTATGGCTACACCTTC,CASSQLHYGYTF
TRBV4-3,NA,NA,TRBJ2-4,TGCGCCAGCAGCCAACGACCCCTCCAGGACATTCAGTACTTC,CASSQRPLQDIQYF
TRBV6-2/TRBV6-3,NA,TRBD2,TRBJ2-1,TGTGCCAGCAGTTACCCCGGGAGGCAGGGCAGGAATGAGCAGTTCTTC,CASSYPGRQGRNEQFF
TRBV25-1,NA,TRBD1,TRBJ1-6,TGTGCCAGCAGTGAATCAGGACAGGGCTTTTCACCCCTCCACTTT,CASSESGQGFSPLHF
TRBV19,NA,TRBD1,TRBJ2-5,TGTGCCAGTAGTATCGGGACAGCAGAGACCCAGTACTTC,CASSIGTAETQYF
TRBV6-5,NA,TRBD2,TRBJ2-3,TGTGCCAGCCGGCCCACCGGGACGGGAGGAGATACGCAGTATTTT,CASRPTGTGGDTQYF
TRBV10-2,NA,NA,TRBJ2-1,TGCGCCAGCGCCCGGTCCTACAATGAGCAGTTCTTC,CASARSYNEQFF
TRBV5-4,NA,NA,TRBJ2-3,TGTGCCAGCAGCGCGGAGACTGCCTGGGCAGATACGCAGTATTTT,CASSAETAWADTQYF
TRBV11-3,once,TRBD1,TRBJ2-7,TGTGCCAGCAGCTTAGATTCCGGGACAGGGATTTACGAGCAGTACTTC,CASSLDSGTGIYEQYF
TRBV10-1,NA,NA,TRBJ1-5,TGCGCCAGCAGCCCCGAGAGTGGTGGCAATCAGCCCCAGCATTTT,CASSPESGGNQPQHF
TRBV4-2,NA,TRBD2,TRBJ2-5,TGTGCCAGCAGCCTGGGGGGGTCTGGAGAGACCCAGTACTTC,CASSLGGSGETQYF
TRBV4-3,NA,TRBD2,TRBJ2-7,TGCGCCAGCAGCCAAGACCGGACTAGCTACGAGCAGTACTTC,CASSQDRTSYEQYF
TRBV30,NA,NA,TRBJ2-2,TGTGCCTGGAGTGTGGGCACTAACACCGGGGAGCTGTTTTTT,CAWSVGTNTGELFF
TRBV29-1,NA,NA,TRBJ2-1,TGCAGCGTACAGACTAGTGCCAACTCCTACAATGAGCAGTTCTTC,CSVQTSANSYNEQFF
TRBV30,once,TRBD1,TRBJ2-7,TGTGCCTGGAGTGTAGGGCCAGGGGGTCGGTACGAGCAGTACTTC,CAWSVGPGGRYEQYF
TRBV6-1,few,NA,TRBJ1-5,TGTGCCAGCAGTGAAGTGGGGAGGTTCCAGCATTTT,CASSEVGRFQHF
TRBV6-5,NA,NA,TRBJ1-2,TGTGCCAGCAGTACAGGGCTCAACTATGGCTACACCTTC,CASSTGLNYGYTF
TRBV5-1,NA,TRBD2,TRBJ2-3,TGCGCCAGCAGCCCCACCGGTAGCGGGCTCAAAAGGGATACGCAGTATTTT,CASSPTGSGLKRDTQYF
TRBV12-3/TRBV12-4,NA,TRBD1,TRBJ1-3,TGTGCCAGCAGTCTGGGACAGGGAAACACCATATATTTT,CASSLGQGNTIYF
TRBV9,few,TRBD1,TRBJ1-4,TGTGCCAGCAGCGACAGGGGGCAAATCGGGGATGAAAAACTGTTTTTT,CASSDRGQIGDEKLFF
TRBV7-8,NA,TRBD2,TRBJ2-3,TGTGCCAGCAGCTACCCAGACGTAGCGGGAGGCGAAACGAATACGCAGTATTTT,CASSYPDVAGGETNTQYF
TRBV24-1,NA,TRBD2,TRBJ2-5,TGTGCCACCAGTGACGGGGGGACCCAAGAGACCCAGTACTTC,CATSDGGTQETQYF
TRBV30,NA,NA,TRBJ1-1,TGTGCCTGGAGTGTAGCTCAGGGTGCTGAAGCTTTCTTT,CAWSVAQGAEAFF
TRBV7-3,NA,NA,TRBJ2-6,TGTGCCAGCAGCTTAAGAGCAACAGCCAGCTCTGGGGCCAACGTCCTGACTTTC,CASSLRATASSGANVLTF
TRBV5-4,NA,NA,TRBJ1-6,TGTGCTATCCCCTTGGGGGGGGAGAATTCACCCCTCCACTTT,CAIPLGGENSPLHF
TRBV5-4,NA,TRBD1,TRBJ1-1,TGTGCCAGCAGCCCATCGGGACAGGGGGTGACTGAAGCTTTCTTT,CASSPSGQGVTEAFF
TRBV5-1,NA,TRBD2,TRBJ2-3,TGCGCCAGCAGCTTGGCTAGCGGGGGCCTCACAGATACGCAGTATTTT,CASSLASGGLTDTQYF
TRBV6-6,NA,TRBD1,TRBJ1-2,TGTGCCAGCAGCCCTTGGACAGGAGAAGAAGTGTTGGGCTACACCTTC,CASSPWTGEEVLGYTF
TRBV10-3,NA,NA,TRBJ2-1,TGTGCCATCAGTGATTTAAATGAGCAGTTCTTC,CAISDLNEQFF
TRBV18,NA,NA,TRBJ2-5,TGTGCCAGCTCACCACCGGGGAGTACGGAGACCCAGTACTTC,CASSPPGSTETQYF
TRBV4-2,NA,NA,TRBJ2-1,TGTGCCAGCAGCCTCCTGTGGGCAGACTACAATGAGCAGTTCTTC,CASSLLWADYNEQFF
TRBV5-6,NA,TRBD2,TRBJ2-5,TGTGCCAGCAGCCGACCCGGGACTAACGAAGAGACCCAGTACTTC,CASSRPGTNEETQYF
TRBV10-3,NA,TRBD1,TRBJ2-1,TGTGCCATCAGTGAGTCGACAGGGCGGAATGAGCAGTTCTTC,CAISESTGRNEQFF
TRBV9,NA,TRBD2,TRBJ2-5,TGTGCCAGCAGCGTAGGGGCGGGGGGAGGTGAGACCCAGTACTTC,CASSVGAGGGETQYF
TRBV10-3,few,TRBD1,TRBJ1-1,TGTGCCGCCCGGGACAGGGACAACACTGAAGCTTTCTTT,CAARDRDNTEAFF
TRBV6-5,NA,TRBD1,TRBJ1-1,TGTGCCGGACGCGGACAGGGGGGGGCTCAAGAAGCTTTCTTT,CAGRGQGGAQEAFF
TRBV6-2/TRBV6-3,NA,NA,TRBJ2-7,TGTGCCAGCAGTTATTACTACGAGCAGTACTTC,CASSYYYEQYF
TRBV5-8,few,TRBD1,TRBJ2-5,TGTGCCAGCAGCCACCACGGACAGGGGGTAGGAGGAGAGACCCAGTACTTC,CASSHHGQGVGGETQYF
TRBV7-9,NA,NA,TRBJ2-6,TGTGCCAGCAGCAATAGTCTCGGGGCCAACGTCCTGACTTTC,CASSNSLGANVLTF
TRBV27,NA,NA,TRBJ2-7,TGTGCCAGCAGTTTTTGGCTCGGCGGTTCCTACGAGCAGTACTTC,CASSFWLGGSYEQYF
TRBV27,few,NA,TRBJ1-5,TGTGCCAGCAGTTTAACCCGAACAGGAGTCAATCAGCCCCAGCATTTT,CASSLTRTGVNQPQHF
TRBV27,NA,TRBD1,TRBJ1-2,TGTGCCAGCAGAGCATGGACAGGGGAGGTTGGCTACACCTTC,CASRAWTGEVGYTF
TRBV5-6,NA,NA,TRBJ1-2,TGTGCCAGCAGCCTAGGGGGTACCTATGGCTACACCTTC,CASSLGGTYGYTF
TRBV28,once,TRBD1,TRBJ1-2,TGTGCCAGCAGTGAACAGGGGGAATGGAACTATGGCTACACCTTC,CASSEQGEWNYGYTF